Below, one T cell receptor (beta chain) is given with its context. Repertoires were generated with immunoSEQ multiplex PCR, while TCRdb's copy carries only in-frame clones and drops some. The table lists roughly 220,000 clones, about 86% of them singletons, with 3.8% in the top ten. This record belongs to a study of blood T cell repertoires in COVID-19. Turning to the study itself: Samples of COVID-19 (acute and convalescent) were obtained from the United States, Italy and Spain.

Study members were between about 18 and 100 years old and lived in over 20 US regions. Participants had their cohort set by participant-reported clinical history. This CDR3 region has 14 residues. Germline CDR1 and CDR2: MDHEN and SYDVKM. V lost 7 bases, J lost 4 bases, and 16 bases lay in between. This receptor was obtained from a woman aged 40 to 50 with acute COVID-19. Sequenced sample: PBMCs or T cells enriched from blood (not recorded which). The rearrangement joins TRBV28 to TRBJ1-2; TRBD1 might be the D (6 bases). The CDR3 loop is CASTPPARGYGYTF. The CDR3 nucleotides are TGTGCCAGCACCCCTCCAGCCAGGGGCTATGGCTACACCTTC.